The rows below give T cell receptor beta chains drawn from one sample of a study of shared clonotypes between healthy human individuals. Data came from immunoSEQ multiplex PCR; TCRdb stores just in-frame clones and leaves some out. Of about 680,000 clones in the sample, about 78% are singletons; the top ten hold under 2%. Input material: memory CD4+ T cells sorted from blood. These receptors came from a woman aged 25-40 years in good health. The CDR3 runs from the conserved cysteine through the conserved F or W. Each record gives: V gene, D gene, clone size, J gene, CDR3 DNA, CDR3 protein. D genes are given only for firm matches. Some rows have no size entry. The others give once, few or many, or a class for an expanded clone.

V gene: TRBV4-2; D gene: -; clone size: -; J gene: TRBJ1-3; CDR3 DNA: TGTGCCAGCAAGGGGAGCTCTGGAAACACCATATATTTT; CDR3 protein: CASKGSSGNTIYF
V gene: TRBV7-6; D gene: -; clone size: -; J gene: TRBJ2-7; CDR3 DNA: TGTGCCAGCAGCTTGGGCGGGGCGGGGGAGCAGTACTTC; CDR3 protein: CASSLGGAGEQYF
V gene: TRBV29-1; D gene: -; clone size: -; J gene: TRBJ2-3; CDR3 DNA: TGCAGCGTTGAAACGGGAAGGGAGGATACGCAGTATTTT; CDR3 protein: CSVETGREDTQYF
V gene: TRBV11-2; D gene: -; clone size: -; J gene: TRBJ2-5; CDR3 DNA: TGTGCCAGCAGCTTAGGTGAAGAGACCCAGTACTTC; CDR3 protein: CASSLGEETQYF
V gene: TRBV5-6; D gene: -; clone size: once; J gene: TRBJ2-7; CDR3 DNA: TGTGCCAGCAGCTTGGACCCATCCTACGAGCAGTACTTC; CDR3 protein: CASSLDPSYEQYF
V gene: TRBV6-5; D gene: -; clone size: -; J gene: TRBJ2-2; CDR3 DNA: TGTGCCAGCAGTTACTCGGGGAATATCGGGGAGCTGTTTTTT; CDR3 protein: CASSYSGNIGELFF
V gene: TRBV7-8; D gene: TRBD2; clone size: -; J gene: TRBJ2-7; CDR3 DNA: TGTGCCAGCAGCCACCCCGGACTAGATGACGAGCAGTACTTC; CDR3 protein: CASSHPGLDDEQYF
V gene: TRBV5-1; D gene: TRBD2; clone size: -; J gene: TRBJ2-1; CDR3 DNA: TGCGCCAGCCAACAAGGACTAGCGCTGGACAATGAGCAGTTCTTC; CDR3 protein: CASQQGLALDNEQFF
V gene: TRBV11-2; D gene: -; clone size: few; J gene: TRBJ2-3; CDR3 DNA: TGTGCCAGCAGCTCCTGGTCGGAGCGAGATACGCAGTATTTT; CDR3 protein: CASSSWSERDTQYF
V gene: TRBV7-5; D gene: -; clone size: -; J gene: TRBJ1-2; CDR3 DNA: TGTGTCAGAAGCTTAAGGTCCCAAGGGGGGTGCTGGGTCGAATATGGCTACACCTTC; CDR3 protein: CVRSLRSQGGCWVEYGYTF
V gene: TRBV7-9; D gene: -; clone size: -; J gene: TRBJ2-1; CDR3 DNA: TGTGCCAGCAGCTTTATTAGCGGCAATGAGCAGTTCTTC; CDR3 protein: CASSFISGNEQFF
V gene: TRBV28; D gene: -; clone size: -; J gene: TRBJ2-1; CDR3 DNA: TGTGCCACCACGGCGACCCACAATGAGCAGTTCTTC; CDR3 protein: CATTATHNEQFF
V gene: TRBV7-3; D gene: -; clone size: -; J gene: TRBJ1-5; CDR3 DNA: TGTGCCAGCAGCTCCACCCAGCAGCCCCAGCATTTT; CDR3 protein: CASSSTQQPQHF
V gene: TRBV5-1; D gene: -; clone size: -; J gene: TRBJ2-7; CDR3 DNA: TGCGCCAGCAGCTTGGGCAGGGGTTTGAGGGAGCAGTACTTC; CDR3 protein: CASSLGRGLREQYF
V gene: TRBV7-8; D gene: -; clone size: once; J gene: TRBJ1-1; CDR3 DNA: TGTGCCAGCAGCCTCAGGACCGAACGAACGACTGAAGCTTTCTTT; CDR3 protein: CASSLRTERTTEAFF
V gene: TRBV5-6; D gene: TRBD1; clone size: many; J gene: TRBJ2-7; CDR3 DNA: TGTGCCAGCAGCTTAACCGACAGGGGGCACGAGCAGTACTTC; CDR3 protein: CASSLTDRGHEQYF
V gene: TRBV19; D gene: -; clone size: -; J gene: TRBJ1-5; CDR3 DNA: TGTGCCAGTAGAGTGGGGGCCAACCAGGTAAATCAGCCCCAGCATTTT; CDR3 protein: CASRVGANQVNQPQHF
V gene: TRBV14; D gene: TRBD1; clone size: -; J gene: TRBJ2-7; CDR3 DNA: TGTGCCAGCAGCCAACGTCGGACAGGGGCCTACGAGCAGTACTTC; CDR3 protein: CASSQRRTGAYEQYF
V gene: TRBV25-1; D gene: TRBD2; clone size: -; J gene: TRBJ2-1; CDR3 DNA: TGTGCCAGCAGGCCGCCGGTGGCTAGCGGGAGAGGCGAGCAGTTCTTC; CDR3 protein: CASRPPVASGRGEQFF
V gene: TRBV5-1; D gene: TRBD2; clone size: -; J gene: TRBJ2-3; CDR3 DNA: TGCGCCAGCAGCTTGGTCGAGGTTCTAGCGGGCAGGGGAGATACGCAGTATTTT; CDR3 protein: CASSLVEVLAGRGDTQYF
V gene: TRBV6-5; D gene: -; clone size: -; J gene: TRBJ2-6; CDR3 DNA: TGTGCCAGCACCGCCGAAGATGGGGCCAACGTCCTGACTTTC; CDR3 protein: CASTAEDGANVLTF
V gene: TRBV18; D gene: -; clone size: -; J gene: TRBJ2-7; CDR3 DNA: TGTGCCAGCTCACCAACAACAGGGCGGTACGAGCAGTACTTC; CDR3 protein: CASSPTTGRYEQYF
V gene: TRBV7-3; D gene: -; clone size: -; J gene: TRBJ2-1; CDR3 DNA: TGTGCCAGCAGTTTAAACGGAGGAGGGGATGAGCAGTTCTTC; CDR3 protein: CASSLNGGGDEQFF
V gene: TRBV9; D gene: -; clone size: -; J gene: TRBJ1-5; CDR3 DNA: TGTGCCAGCGGGCAAGGGCCTGCGGGCAATCAGCCCCAGCATTTT; CDR3 protein: CASGQGPAGNQPQHF
V gene: TRBV11-3; D gene: TRBD1; clone size: -; J gene: TRBJ2-7; CDR3 DNA: TGTGCCAGCAGCCCCCGGGACAGGCCCTACGAGCAGTACTTC; CDR3 protein: CASSPRDRPYEQYF
V gene: TRBV29-1; D gene: -; clone size: few; J gene: TRBJ1-2; CDR3 DNA: TGCAGCGTTGTTTCGGGGTATGGCTACACCTTC; CDR3 protein: CSVVSGYGYTF
V gene: TRBV11-3; D gene: -; clone size: -; J gene: TRBJ2-6; CDR3 DNA: TGTGCCAGCAGTAGAGGGGCCTCTGGGGCCAACGTCCTGACTTTC; CDR3 protein: CASSRGASGANVLTF
V gene: TRBV29-1; D gene: -; clone size: -; J gene: TRBJ1-1; CDR3 DNA: TGCAGCGTTGAAGGCACACAGGGCCGGGACACTGAAGCTTTCTTT; CDR3 protein: CSVEGTQGRDTEAFF
V gene: TRBV4-1; D gene: TRBD1; clone size: -; J gene: TRBJ2-7; CDR3 DNA: TGCGCCAGCAGCCCGGTGACAGGGGGCAGCTACGAGCAGTACTTC; CDR3 protein: CASSPVTGGSYEQYF
V gene: TRBV7-9; D gene: -; clone size: -; J gene: TRBJ2-7; CDR3 DNA: TGTGCCAGCAGCTTTACAGGTGAATACGAGCAGTACTTC; CDR3 protein: CASSFTGEYEQYF
V gene: TRBV7-1; D gene: TRBD2; clone size: -; J gene: TRBJ2-7; CDR3 DNA: TGTGCCAGCAGCTTCGAGGGAGGGATTGAGACCTACGAGCAGTACTTC; CDR3 protein: CASSFEGGIETYEQYF
V gene: TRBV10-3; D gene: -; clone size: few; J gene: TRBJ1-1; CDR3 DNA: TGTGCCATCAGTGTAGGGGCGAACACTGAAGCTTTCTTT; CDR3 protein: CAISVGANTEAFF
V gene: TRBV30; D gene: -; clone size: -; J gene: TRBJ1-4; CDR3 DNA: TGTGCCTGGAGCCCCGGCCAGTGGGGTGGGGAAAAACTGTTTTTT; CDR3 protein: CAWSPGQWGGEKLFF
V gene: TRBV11-2; D gene: -; clone size: -; J gene: TRBJ2-1; CDR3 DNA: TGTGCCAGCAGCCCAGGTTGGGACTTTTACAATGAGCAGTTCTTC; CDR3 protein: CASSPGWDFYNEQFF
V gene: TRBV16; D gene: -; clone size: -; J gene: TRBJ1-5; CDR3 DNA: TGTGCCAGCAGCCAATCGGCGAGAGAACAGCCCCAGCATTTT; CDR3 protein: CASSQSAREQPQHF
V gene: TRBV28; D gene: -; clone size: few; J gene: TRBJ1-4; CDR3 DNA: TGTGCCAGCAATTCACTGAGGGAAAAACTGTTTTTT; CDR3 protein: CASNSLREKLFF
V gene: TRBV2; D gene: TRBD2; clone size: -; J gene: TRBJ2-1; CDR3 DNA: TGTGCCAGCAGTGAACGACTAGCGCCGAGCATCAATGAGCAGTTCTTC; CDR3 protein: CASSERLAPSINEQFF
V gene: TRBV6-1; D gene: -; clone size: many; J gene: TRBJ2-1; CDR3 DNA: TGTGCCAGCAGTGTTTCAGGTTGGAATGAGCAGTTCTTC; CDR3 protein: CASSVSGWNEQFF